The 4 T cell receptor beta chains in this list originate from one sample, sequenced in a study of blood T cell repertoires in COVID-19. Assay: immunoSEQ multiplex PCR; the TCRdb copy retains only in-frame clones and omits some. This sample has about 59,000 clones, with around 79% found just once. Material for sequencing was peripheral blood. The origin of the receptors is a woman aged 65 to 85 with acute or convalescent COVID-19.

The chain couples TRBV18 to TRBJ1-1; TRBD1 aligns across 12 bases. V gave up 3 bases and J gave up 8 bases; unmatched junction bases: 19. Germline-derived CDR1 and CDR2 are KGHSH and LQKENI. This CDR3 comprises 19 residues. CDR3 sequence reads: CASSPDPGQGARVDLEAFF. The CDR3 bases are TGTGCCAGCTCACCGGACCCGGGACAGGGGGCGCGAGTAGATCTAGAAGCTTTCTTT.

This clone was counted a few times. The chain joins TRBV7-5 to TRBJ2-7; the listed D gene, TRBD1, was not tested against the DNA. TRBV7-5 is a documented pseudogene. This CDR3 is built from 17 residues. DNA for the CDR3: TGTGTCAGAAGCACCCGGACAGGGCAAGTAACTGCCTACGAGCAGTACTTC. Protein: CVRSTRTGQVTAYEQYF.

The chain is built from TRBV9 and TRBJ1-3; weak D call: TRBD1 (5 bases). Trimming stripped 4 bases from V and 2 bases from J, with 19 bases between. The CDR3 consists of 17 residues. Germline CDR1 is SGDLS and CDR2 is YYNGEE. CDR3 residues: CASSRSGGEGAGNTIYF. The CDR3 DNA follows: TGTGCCAGCAGCCGAAGTGGGGGGGAAGGGGCTGGAAACACCATATATTTT.

The V gene is TRBV5-8, the J gene TRBJ2-6; perhaps TRBD2 as D (7 bases). This CDR3 contains 17 residues. V was trimmed by 4 bases and J by 2 bases, leaving 16 bases between them. Germline loops: CDR1 SGHTS, CDR2 YDEGEE. The CDR3 sequence: CASSPWEGGAGANVLTF. The CDR3 coding sequence is TGTGCCAGCAGCCCATGGGAGGGGGGCGCTGGGGCCAACGTCCTGACTTTC.